This TCR beta chain derives from a study of cytomegalovirus exposure and HLA in healthy donors. Produced via immunoSEQ multiplex PCR; TCRdb's table is partial and in-frame only. The table records roughly 260,000 clones, roughly 90% of them present only once. The source is a young woman in good health and CMV-seronegative. Input material: PBMCs.

The CDR3 is CASSLTGYYNEQFF. In nucleotides, the CDR3 is TGTGCCAGCAGTTTGACAGGGTACTACAATGAGCAGTTCTTC. V is TRBV27 and J is TRBJ2-1; TRBD1 matches 7 bases. The CDR3 loop spans 14 amino acids. From germline, CDR1 is MNHEY and CDR2 SMNVEV (reference sequence). V was clipped by 3 bases and J by 3 bases; unmatched bases: 2.